Below, 8 T cell receptor beta chains from the same sample are listed, as sequenced in a study of blood T cell repertoires in COVID-19. Clones were sequenced by immunoSEQ multiplex PCR, and TCRdb holds only the in-frame ones, with some missing. The table lists approximately 70,000 clones, 70% to 90% of them singletons, with 1.4% in the top ten. Material for sequencing was peripheral blood. These receptors were taken from a human donor in a cohort sampled during active COVID-19.

The chain joins TRBV5-1 to TRBJ1-3, with 8 nucleotides matching TRBD1. V lost 4 bases and J lost 4; bases outside the gene matches: 7. The CDR3 length is 15 residues. From germline, CDR1 is SGHRS and CDR2 YFSETQ. The DNA for the CDR3 is TGCGCCAGCAGCCCTGGACAGGGAGTAGGAAACACCATATATTTT. It specifies CASSPGQGVGNTIYF.

The chain carries TRBV24-1 and TRBJ2-5; 7 bases agree with TRBD1. This CDR3 contains 16 residues. Germline CDR1 is KGHDR and CDR2 is SFDVKD. The junction had 11 bases not matched to a gene; V was cut back by 3 bases and J by 5 bases. As DNA, the CDR3 is TGTGCCACCAGTGATACCCAACAGGGGTCATGGGAGACCCAGTACTTC. Its protein is CATSDTQQGSWETQYF.

The chain joins TRBV5-1 to TRBJ2-3; D is possibly TRBD2 (7 bases). Looked up from germline, CDR1 is SGHRS and CDR2 is YFSETQ. This CDR3 region has 17 residues. Trimming cost V 3 bases and J 4 bases, with 21 bases left between them. The CDR3 DNA sequence: TGCGCCAGCAGCTCCCTACGAGACGGAGGGGGGGCAGATACGCAGTATTTT. Translation gives CASSSLRDGGGADTQYF.

The gene calls are TRBV11-2 and TRBJ2-3, with TRBD1 identical over 9 bases. V dropped 5 bases and J dropped 5; count of bases not matched to a gene: 11. From germline, CDR1 is SGHAT and CDR2 FQNNGV. CDR3 length: 16 residues. CDR3 sequence reads: CASSPITGGGGDTQYF. CDR3 DNA sequence: TGTGCCAGCAGCCCTATAACAGGGGGCGGCGGAGATACGCAGTATTTT. The full variable domain, in which reference TRBV11-2 and TRBJ2-3 provide the parts outside the CDR3, is EAGVAQSPRYKIIEKRQSVAFWCNPISGHATLYWYQQILGQGPKLLIQFQNNGVVDDSQLPKDRFSAERLKGVDSTLKIQPAKLEDSAVYLCASSPITGGGGDTQYFGPGTRLTVL.

The chain links TRBV11-2 to TRBJ1-1; 7 positions match TRBD1. Looked up from germline, CDR1 is SGHAT and CDR2 is FQNNGV. The J segment lost 4 bases and the V segment lost 3 bases, leaving 5 bases of the junction unmatched. The CDR3 has 14 residues. CDR3 residues: CASSLAGGSTEAFF. CDR3 DNA: TGTGCCAGCAGCTTGGCAGGGGGAAGCACTGAAGCTTTCTTT.

This chain connects TRBV18 to TRBJ1-1, with unresolved D. The CDR3 has 13 amino acids. Trimming removed 8 bases from V and 3 bases from J, with 13 bases in between. CDR1 KGHSH and CDR2 LQKENI come from the germline V gene. CDR3 amino acids: CASATAPDTEAFF. The CDR3 DNA reads as TGTGCCAGCGCAACTGCCCCGGACACTGAAGCTTTCTTT.

V usage is TRBV11-2 and J usage is TRBJ2-1; 7 bases align to TRBD2. The CDR3 has 16 residues. Trimming took 4 bases from V and 2 from J; bases not matched to a gene: 8. Germline assignment: CDR1 SGHAT and CDR2 FQNNGV. The CDR3 nucleotides read TGTGCCAGCAGCTCCACGCCGGGACTACCCTACAATGAGCAGTTCTTC. Its protein is CASSSTPGLPYNEQFF.

The chain has TRBV7-3 and TRBJ2-5; the match to TRBD1 covers 8 bases. Trimming took 5 bases from V and 4 from J; bases not matched to a gene: 9. This CDR3 region has 15 residues. Germline values: CDR1 SGHTA, CDR2 FQGTGA. The CDR3 DNA is TGTGCCAGCAGCCCCGACAGGGGAAGGTCAGAGACCCAGTACTTC. Its translation is CASSPDRGRSETQYF.